The 17 T cell receptor beta chains in this list originate from one sample, sequenced in a study of blood T cells in healthy people across ages. The authors ran a second PCR of 7 to 11 cycles using a sample-barcoded 5' primer and a J-beta primer mix. TCRdb processed the 5' RACE reads anew with MiXCR; each CDR3 protein has one entry. The table shows over a million distinct CDR3 sequences, with more than 35% occurring only once. The sample was blood. These receptors all come from a woman aged 60 to 75 in good health.

The chain has TRBV2 and TRBJ2-1; TRBD1 matches at 7 bases. CDR1 is SNHLY and CDR2 is FYNNEI in the germline V gene. The CDR3 is 13 amino acids. J lost 7 bases, V lost 9 bases, and 9 bases had no gene match. The CDR3 DNA reads TGTGCCAGTGGGGGACAGCTTGGAAATGAGCAGTTCTTC. It codes for CASGGQLGNEQFF.

This chain joins TRBV7-2 and TRBJ1-5, with D unclear. This CDR3 has 14 amino acids. Germline V gene data show CDR1 as SGHTA and CDR2 as FQGNSA. With 5 bases removed from V and 7 bases from J, the gap between germline ends came to 15 bases. The CDR3 sequence is CASSIWTGGQPQHF. The DNA of the CDR3 is TGTGCCAGCAGCATATGGACGGGAGGGCAGCCCCAGCATTTT.

V gene TRBV11-3 combines with J gene TRBJ2-1, with a tentative D call TRBD2 (5 bases). There are 14 residues in the CDR3. Between the trimmed V and J ends, which lost 5 bases and 5 bases, there was a span of 13 bases. Germline V CDR1 and CDR2: SGHNT, YENEEA. CDR3 in DNA: TGTGCCAGCAGCGCCGGTGCGGGTAACAATGAGCAGTTCTTC. Its translation is CASSAGAGNNEQFF.

About this clonotype itself: One end of the junction is discordant with germline, which a read error may explain. The V and J genes are TRBV5-4 and TRBJ2-1; D possibly corresponds to TRBD2 (6 bases). The CDR3 sequence is 16 residues long. Looked up from germline, CDR1 is SGHNT and CDR2 is YYREEE (reference sequence). The CDR3 nucleotides are TGTGCCAGTAGCTTGGGTGGAGGGGTACTCTACAATGAGCAGTTCTTC. It encodes CASSLGGGVLYNEQFF.

This clonotype has more than one count but fewer than ten. The rearrangement links TRBV11-2 to TRBJ2-1, with D maybe TRBD2 (5 bases). Germline V gene data show CDR1 as SGHAT and CDR2 as FQNNGV. Deletions cut 1 base from V and 3 bases from J, with 13 bases between. The CDR3 loop spans 16 amino acids. The CDR3 loop is CASSLVVSGHYNEQFF. CDR3 coding DNA: TGTGCCAGCAGCTTAGTTGTAAGCGGCCACTACAATGAGCAGTTCTTC.

This clonotype was seen a few times. A much more abundant neighbour one base away suggests this may be a read error. The J gene is TRBJ2-1, the V gene TRBV7-8, with unresolved D. The J call may not be correct, given that the DNA end is closer to TRBJ2-7. The length of the CDR3 is 15 residues. The V gene's germline CDR1 is SGHVS and CDR2 FQNEAQ. Here the CDR3 DNA reads TGTGCCAGCAGCTTAGTGCACCAGTACTACAATGAGCAGTACTTC. This encodes CASSLVHQYYNEQYF.

V gene TRBV29-1 combines with J gene TRBJ2-1; 13 bases map to TRBD2. With V trimmed by 4 bases and J by 6 bases, 3 bases remained unmatched. CDR3 length: 14 amino acids. Germline V gene lookup returns CDR1 SQVTM and CDR2 ANQGSEA. CDR3 protein: CSVARLAGGNEQFF. DNA for the CDR3: TGCAGCGTTGCTCGACTAGCGGGAGGCAATGAGCAGTTCTTC.

The gene calls are TRBV5-1 and TRBJ1-2; 12 bases are a match to TRBD1. The V segment lost 0 bases and the J segment 4 bases; nucleotides outside the gene matches: 4. Germline lookup yields CDR1 SGHRS and CDR2 YFSETQ. The CDR3 runs 16 residues. CDR3 nucleotides: TGCGCCAGCAGCTTGGTCGGGACAGGGGGCACCTATGGCTACACCTTC. Its translation: CASSLVGTGGTYGYTF. Combining the CDR3 with reference TRBV5-1 and TRBJ1-2 gives the whole variable domain KAGVTQTPRYLIKTRGQQVTLSCSPISGHRSVSWYQQTPGQGLQFLFEYFSETQRNKGNFPGRFSGRQFSNSRSEMNVSTLELGDSALYLCASSLVGTGGTYGYTFGSGTRLTVV.

This clonotype turned up a few times. CDR3 in amino acids: CASSLTRGTATYEQYF. The CDR3 coding sequence is TGCGCCAGCAGCTTGACCAGGGGGACGGCCACCTACGAGCAGTACTTC. V gene TRBV5-1 combines with J gene TRBJ2-4; 7 bases fit TRBD1. The J call may be wrong; the DNA end is better matched by TRBJ2-7. This CDR3 contains 16 residues. Per germline, CDR1 SGHRS and CDR2 YFSETQ.

CDR3 sequence reads: CSAPRDLAPPNEQFF. In nucleotides, the CDR3 is TGCAGTGCTCCGAGAGACTTAGCGCCGCCAAATGAGCAGTTCTTC. The chain uses TRBV20-1 and TRBJ2-1, with D tentatively TRBD2 (5 bases). CDR1 is DFQATT, CDR2 SNEGSKA, per germline (reference sequence). This CDR3 region has 15 residues. The V and J ends lost 5 bases and 7 bases respectively, with 21 bases between them.

The chain combines TRBV6-5 with TRBJ1-2, with no clear D. CDR3 length equals 16 residues. V lost 0 bases and J 4 bases, leaving 15 bases between the germline ends. Germline V gene data show CDR1 as MNHEY and CDR2 as SVGAGI. The CDR3 spells CASSYSRDLITYGYTF. The CDR3 DNA reads as TGTGCCAGCAGTTACTCGAGAGACCTAATTACCTATGGCTACACCTTC.

The chain is built from TRBV29-1 and TRBJ1-2; possible D gene TRBD1, 5 bases. Germline V gene data show CDR1 as SQVTM and CDR2 as ANQGSEA. CDR3 length: 12 residues. The V end lost 3 bases, the J end lost 6 bases, and 11 bases lay between the germline ends. The CDR3 bases are TGCAGCGTTGATGGCAGGGCCCATGGCTACACCTTC. It specifies CSVDGRAHGYTF.

The sample holds many counts of this clonotype. V usage is TRBV2 and J usage is TRBJ2-3, with D possibly TRBD2 on 5 matching bases. From germline, CDR1 is SNHLY and CDR2 FYNNEI. The CDR3 extends over 14 amino acids. The V and J ends lost 1 base and 10 bases respectively, with 15 bases between them. The CDR3, as DNA: TGTGCCAGCAGTGAAGGAGCTTCGAGGGCCCCGCAGTATTTT. Its translation is CASSEGASRAPQYF.

The gene calls are TRBV20-1 and TRBJ2-3; 9 bases are shared with TRBD2. Germline V gene sequence: CDR1 DFQATT, CDR2 SNEGSKA (reference sequence). The V and J ends lost 0 bases and 0 bases, in that order; junction bases with no gene match: 13. This CDR3 comprises 19 residues. The CDR3 DNA reads as TGCAGTGCTAGAGATCGGGGCGGGAGGGTAGGGTTTAGCACAGATACGCAGTATTTT. This codes for CSARDRGGRVGFSTDTQYF.

This chain connects TRBV3-1 to TRBJ2-7, with 10 bases lining up with TRBD1. The CDR3 is made up of 15 amino acids. V was clipped by 5 bases and J by 5 bases; unmatched bases: 9. From germline, CDR1 is LGHDT and CDR2 YNNKEL (reference sequence). This CDR3 reads CASSYRTGGGNEQYF. The CDR3 DNA follows: TGTGCCAGCAGCTACCGGACAGGGGGAGGTAACGAGCAGTACTTC.

This clonotype occurred a few times. In nucleotides, the CDR3 is TGCAGTGCTAGAGATGGCAGGGACCTAACGCGGGAGCAGTACTTC. Its translation: CSARDGRDLTREQYF. J is TRBJ2-7 and V is TRBV20-1; D may match TRBD1 or TRBD2 (5 bases each). The CDR3 loop spans 15 amino acids. With 0 bases removed from V and 7 bases from J, the gap between germline ends came to 19 bases. Germline CDR1 and CDR2: DFQATT and SNEGSKA (reference sequence).

This clonotype appeared a few times. The chain combines TRBV10-3 with TRBJ1-1; D unresolved. The CDR3 extends over 13 amino acids. In germline, CDR1 is ENHRY, CDR2 SYGVKD. Trimming pared 3 bases from V and 1 base from J, leaving 6 bases between. CDR3 protein: CAISERENTEAFF. The CDR3 bases are TGTGCCATCAGTGAAAGGGAGAACACTGAAGCTTTCTTT.